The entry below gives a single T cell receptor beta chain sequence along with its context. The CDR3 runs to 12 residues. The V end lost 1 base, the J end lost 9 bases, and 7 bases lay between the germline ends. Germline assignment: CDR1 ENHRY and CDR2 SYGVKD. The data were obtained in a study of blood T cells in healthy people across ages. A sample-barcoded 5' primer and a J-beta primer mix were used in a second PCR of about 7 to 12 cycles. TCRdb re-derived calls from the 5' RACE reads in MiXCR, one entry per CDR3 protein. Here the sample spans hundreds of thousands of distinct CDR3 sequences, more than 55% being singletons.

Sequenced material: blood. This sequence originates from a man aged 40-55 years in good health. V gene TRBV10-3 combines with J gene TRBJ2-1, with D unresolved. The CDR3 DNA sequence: TGTGCCATCAGTGAGTTAGGTAGTGAGCAGTTCTTC. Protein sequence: CAISELGSEQFF.